This passage covers 2 T cell receptor beta chains from one sample sequenced in a study of blood T cells in healthy people across ages. Using a J-beta primer mix together with a sample-barcoded 5' primer, a second PCR was run for roughly 7 to 12 cycles. TCRdb redid the calling of the 5' RACE reads with MiXCR, one entry per CDR3 protein. The table shows about 570,000 distinct CDR3 sequences, with about 25% occurring only once. Sequenced sample: blood. Source of these receptors: a woman in her sixties or seventies in good health.

This clonotype was seen repeatedly, ten times or more. The genes are TRBV7-2 and TRBJ2-3; TRBD1 aligns across 7 bases. Germline loops: CDR1 SGHTA, CDR2 FQGNSA. The CDR3 sequence is 16 residues long. After removal of 5 bases from V and 1 base from J, the junction contained 9 bases not matched to a gene. The CDR3, as DNA: TGTGCCAGCAGCATGGGGACAGCTTCACGCACAGATACGCAGTATTTT. Translating it yields CASSMGTASRTDTQYF.

This clonotype was found many times. The CDR3 sequence is CASSLGGETTGELFF. The CDR3 nucleotides read TGTGCCAGCAGCTTAGGCGGAGAGACCACCGGGGAGCTGTTTTTT. The chain combines TRBV7-2 with TRBJ2-2, with D unclear. The CDR3 consists of 15 residues. The V end was cut by 1 base, the J end by 4 bases, with 10 bases between. The germline CDR1 and CDR2 sequences are SGHTA and FQGNSA.